A selection of T cell receptor beta chains follows, all from one sample in a study of T cell responses to AZD1222 COVID-19 vaccine. The method was immunoSEQ multiplex PCR; TCRdb's version includes in-frame clones alone and lacks a portion of them. This sample has 150,000 to 200,000 clones; roughly 91% occur once, and the top ten carry 5% to 6.5%. The specimen comprised peripheral blood, sampled 28 days after the second AZD1222 dose. Receptors were obtained from an adult who received the AZD1222 COVID-19 vaccine. The CDR3 runs from the conserved cysteine through the conserved F or W. The D gene is left open where the match is weak.

v_gene: TRBV29-1; d_gene: -; j_gene: TRBJ1-6; CDR3aa: CSVRVEGPLNSPLHF; CDR3nt: TGCAGCGTTCGTGTGGAGGGACCCCTTAATTCACCCCTCCACTTT
v_gene: TRBV18; d_gene: TRBD1; j_gene: TRBJ2-2; CDR3aa: CASSPFTGDYAGELFF; CDR3nt: TGTGCCAGCTCACCATTCACAGGGGATTACGCCGGGGAGCTGTTTTTT
v_gene: TRBV10-1; d_gene: -; j_gene: TRBJ2-1; CDR3aa: CASSERSNEQFF; CDR3nt: TGCGCCAGCAGTGAAAGAAGCAATGAGCAGTTCTTC
v_gene: TRBV7-2; d_gene: -; j_gene: TRBJ2-3; CDR3aa: CASSLTDTQYF; CDR3nt: TGTGCCAGCAGCTTGACAGATACGCAGTATTTT
v_gene: TRBV3-1/TRBV3-2; d_gene: TRBD2; j_gene: TRBJ2-5; CDR3aa: CASSVRLAGVETQYF; CDR3nt: TGTGCCAGCAGCGTCCGACTAGCGGGGGTCGAGACCCAGTACTTC
v_gene: TRBV4-3; d_gene: -; j_gene: TRBJ2-3; CDR3aa: CASSQEYRSTDTQYF; CDR3nt: TGCGCCAGCAGCCAAGAATATCGTAGCACAGATACGCAGTATTTT
v_gene: TRBV3-1/TRBV3-2; d_gene: -; j_gene: TRBJ1-2; CDR3aa: CASSQGADNYGYTF; CDR3nt: TGTGCCAGCAGCCAAGGGGCTGATAACTATGGCTACACCTTC
v_gene: TRBV7-2; d_gene: TRBD2; j_gene: TRBJ2-1; CDR3aa: CASSLATGTTLNEQFF; CDR3nt: TGTGCCAGCAGCTTAGCTACCGGGACTACCTTAAATGAGCAGTTCTTC
v_gene: TRBV11-2; d_gene: -; j_gene: TRBJ1-1; CDR3aa: CASNDLMRAGTTEAFF; CDR3nt: TGTGCCAGCAACGACCTTATGAGGGCGGGGACCACTGAAGCTTTCTTT
v_gene: TRBV24-1; d_gene: -; j_gene: TRBJ2-7; CDR3aa: CATSDSELAIHEQYF; CDR3nt: TGTGCCACCAGTGATTCCGAACTAGCTATCCACGAGCAGTACTTC
v_gene: TRBV18; d_gene: TRBD2; j_gene: TRBJ2-1; CDR3aa: CASSPPGTSGANEQFF; CDR3nt: TGTGCCAGCTCACCCCCGGGCACTAGCGGGGCCAATGAGCAGTTCTTC